This T cell receptor (beta chain) was found in a study of T cells in Graves' hyperthyroidism and ophthalmopathy. Per germline, CDR1 SGDLS and CDR2 YYNGEE. The CDR3 loop spans 12 amino acids. Trimming stripped 4 bases from V and 5 bases from J, with 9 bases between. Template material for amplifying TCR beta CDR3 regions consisted of RNA transcripts. In the first-round RT-PCR of the TCR CDR3, the HTBI primer set was used. TCRdb reprocessed the multiplex PCR reads with MiXCR, giving one entry per CDR3 protein. The table records fewer than 500,000 distinct CDR3 sequences, approximately 12% of them present only once. Study results and limitations: Peripheral blood also featured most of the thyroid clonotypes expanded above 0.001.

Each diagnosis drew on symptoms, thyroxine, TRAb, thyroid ultrasound and orbital computed tomography findings. The blood sample dates from first hyperthyroidism diagnosis, preceding any ophthalmopathy symptoms. This clonotype was found a few times. Its specificity is unknown. This receptor was taken from a man under 40 with Graves' hyperthyroidism that later progressed to Graves' ophthalmopathy. The sequencing input was blood. The J gene is TRBJ2-5, the V gene TRBV9; D ambiguous. CDR3 region: CASSTAEETQYF. As DNA, the CDR3 is TGTGCCAGCAGCACAGCAGAGGAGACCCAGTACTTC.